The rows below give T cell receptor beta chains drawn from one sample of a study of blood T cell repertoires in COVID-19. Sequencing was performed with immunoSEQ multiplex PCR; in TCRdb, only in-frame clones are kept and a portion is missing. This table has around 25,000 clones, roughly nine tenths appearing once. The specimen was peripheral blood. These receptors were obtained from a human donor in a cohort sampled during active COVID-19. Each CDR3 is given with its conserved first and last residue. The order of the fields is CDR3 protein, CDR3 DNA, V gene, J gene, clone size, D gene. D genes are given only for firm matches. Clone size appears in some rows only: once, few, many, or a class for an expanded clone.

CDR3: CASSSHSDKNTEAFF
DNA: TGCGCCAGCAGCTCACATTCCGACAAGAACACTGAAGCTTTCTTT
V: TRBV5-1
J: TRBJ1-1
size: NA
D: NA

CDR3: CSAQITDTQYF
DNA: TGCAGTGCTCAGATCACAGATACGCAGTATTTT
V: TRBV20-1
J: TRBJ2-3
size: once
D: NA

CDR3: CASSQSDRNQPQHF
DNA: TGTGCCAGCAGCCAATCCGACAGAAATCAGCCCCAGCATTTT
V: TRBV16
J: TRBJ1-5
size: few
D: NA

CDR3: CASSQPLGLPYNEQFF
DNA: TGTGCCAGCAGCCAACCTCTAGGCTTACCCTACAATGAGCAGTTCTTC
V: TRBV14
J: TRBJ2-1
size: NA
D: NA

CDR3: CASTSGQMYGYTF
DNA: TGTGCCAGCACCTCGGGACAGATGTATGGCTACACCTTC
V: TRBV25-1
J: TRBJ1-2
size: NA
D: TRBD1

CDR3: CAWTHARGNNGYTF
DNA: TGTGCCTGGACCCATGCCAGGGGGAACAATGGCTACACCTTC
V: TRBV30
J: TRBJ1-2
size: NA
D: TRBD1

CDR3: CASTNRVDSGNTIYF
DNA: TGTGCCAGCACCAACAGGGTCGATTCTGGAAACACCATATATTTT
V: TRBV7-9
J: TRBJ1-3
size: NA
D: NA

CDR3: CASSPQGVIQETQYF
DNA: TGTGCCAGCAGTCCACAGGGGGTCATCCAAGAGACCCAGTACTTC
V: TRBV28
J: TRBJ2-5
size: NA
D: TRBD1

CDR3: CASSPEGQYEQYF
DNA: TGTGCCAGCTCACCCGAGGGACAGTACGAGCAGTACTTC
V: TRBV18
J: TRBJ2-7
size: few
D: TRBD1

CDR3: CASSPFGLSYTF
DNA: TGTGCCAGCAGCCCCTTCGGACTGAGCTACACCTTC
V: TRBV14
J: TRBJ1-2
size: NA
D: NA

CDR3: CASSLTGVRNEQFF
DNA: TGTGCCAGCAGTCTGACAGGGGTACGGAATGAGCAGTTCTTC
V: TRBV3-1/TRBV3-2
J: TRBJ2-1
size: NA
D: TRBD1

CDR3: CASSLGLAGEGETQYF
DNA: TGTGCCAGCAGCTTGGGACTAGCGGGAGAGGGTGAGACCCAGTACTTC
V: TRBV5-4
J: TRBJ2-5
size: NA
D: TRBD2

CDR3: CASSLLREGRTGELFF
DNA: TGTGCCAGCAGCTTATTGCGGGAGGGCCGCACCGGGGAGCTGTTTTTT
V: TRBV11-2
J: TRBJ2-2
size: NA
D: TRBD2

CDR3: CASSHKQGPEAFF
DNA: TGTGCCAGCAGCCACAAACAGGGGCCTGAAGCTTTCTTT
V: TRBV5-4
J: TRBJ1-1
size: NA
D: TRBD1

CDR3: CAWSVLRAGVAANEQFF
DNA: TGTGCCTGGAGTGTACTAAGGGCGGGAGTCGCAGCAAATGAGCAGTTCTTC
V: TRBV30
J: TRBJ2-1
size: NA
D: TRBD2

CDR3: CASRRPGQGLDGYTF
DNA: TGTGCCAGTAGGCGACCGGGACAGGGTCTGGATGGCTACACCTTC
V: TRBV19
J: TRBJ1-2
size: NA
D: TRBD1

CDR3: CASSRGRGTSLHEQFF
DNA: TGCGCCAGCAGCCGAGGCAGAGGGACTAGCCTCCATGAGCAGTTCTTC
V: TRBV4-1
J: TRBJ2-1
size: NA
D: TRBD2